The 10 T cell receptor beta chains listed next were all sequenced from one sample in a study of blood T cell repertoires in COVID-19. Sequencing used immunoSEQ multiplex PCR; TCRdb keeps in-frame clones, though not all of them. Of almost 350,000 clones in the sample, around nine tenths were seen once. The sample taken for sequencing was PBMCs or T cells enriched from blood (not recorded which). The receptors shown here come from a woman in her twenties or thirties who had been exposed to COVID-19.

This clone was seen only once. The genes are TRBV19 and TRBJ1-2; D is unresolved. Trimming removed 6 bases at V and 8 bases at J, with 13 bases between. The CDR3 length is 12 residues. Per germline, CDR1 LNHDA and CDR2 SQIVND (reference sequence). The CDR3, as DNA: TGTGCCAGTAGCCTCGCGGCTGGGGGCTACACCTTC. Encoded protein: CASSLAAGGYTF.

This chain uses TRBV28 with TRBJ1-2, with 10 positions matching TRBD1. V lost 0 bases and J lost 8; bases outside the gene matches: 6. CDR3 length equals 15 residues. Germline V CDR1 and CDR2: MDHEN, SYDVKM. CDR3 sequence reads: CASSLWVGQGSGYTF. Here the CDR3 DNA reads TGTGCCAGCAGTTTATGGGTGGGACAGGGGAGCGGCTACACCTTC.

This clone showed up just once. J is TRBJ2-1 and V is TRBV6-5, with D possibly matching TRBD1 (5 bases). Germline CDR1 reads MNHEY; CDR2 reads SVGAGI. The CDR3 length is 14 residues. Trimming left V 6 bases short and J 1 base short, with 10 bases between. The CDR3, as DNA: TGTGCCAGCAGCCTCAGGACATCCTACAATGAGCAGTTCTTC. This codes for CASSLRTSYNEQFF.

This chain joins TRBV6-5 and TRBJ1-1; tentatively, D is TRBD1 (5 bases). The CDR3 runs 15 residues. Per the germline V gene, CDR1 is MNHEY and CDR2 is SVGAGI. V was trimmed by 4 bases and J by 0 bases, leaving 12 bases between them. CDR3 DNA: TGTGCCAGCAGTTCCAGAGGACACTTGAACACTGAAGCTTTCTTT. Its translation is CASSSRGHLNTEAFF.

The V and J genes are TRBV9 and TRBJ1-5; D might be TRBD1 (5 bases). V dropped 4 bases and J dropped 2 bases, with 19 bases sitting between them. The CDR3 is 17 amino acids. Germline-derived CDR1 and CDR2 are SGDLS and YYNGEE. CDR3 nucleotides: TGTGCCAGCAGCCCAGGGATGAGGCCCGGTGGCAATCAGCCCCAGCATTTT. Residues: CASSPGMRPGGNQPQHF.

This sequence joins TRBV4-1 and TRBJ1-3, with 7 bases lining up with TRBD1. Germline lookup yields CDR1 MGHRA and CDR2 YSYEKL. The CDR3 consists of 16 residues. The ends lost 2 bases at V and 4 bases at J; junction bases unmatched: 8. CDR3 bases: TGCGCCAGCAGCCAAATTGACAGGGACCCCGGAAACACCATATATTTT. Protein: CASSQIDRDPGNTIYF.

The chain joins TRBV12-3 or TRBV12-4 to TRBJ2-7, with D perhaps matching TRBD2 (6 bases). Trimming left V 3 bases short and J 7 bases short, with 13 bases between. The CDR3 covers 13 residues. The CDR3 region is CASSFQLAVEQYF. The DNA of the CDR3 is TGTGCCAGCAGTTTTCAACTAGCTGTGGAGCAGTACTTC.

In this sample, this clone turned up once. V is TRBV5-8 and J is TRBJ2-7, with 11 bases matching TRBD1. Germline CDR1 reads SGHTS; CDR2 reads YDEGEE. The CDR3 is made up of 16 amino acids. The J segment lost 7 bases and the V segment lost 4 bases, leaving 13 bases of the junction unmatched. The CDR3 here is CASSARFGQGASEQYF. The CDR3 DNA is TGTGCCAGCAGCGCCAGGTTCGGACAGGGGGCTAGTGAGCAGTACTTC.

The chain recombines TRBV6-1 with TRBJ1-6; tentative D call: TRBD1 (5 bases). The V and J ends lost 3 bases and 0 bases respectively, with 15 bases between them. There are 18 residues in the CDR3. CDR1 and CDR2 (germline): MNHNS, SASEGT. The CDR3 region is CASSEKRDGSSYNSPLHF. The DNA of the CDR3 is TGTGCCAGCAGTGAGAAGCGGGACGGGAGCTCCTATAATTCACCCCTCCACTTT.

In nucleotides, the CDR3 is TGCGCCAGCAGTGAGCCGGGCAGGGTGGACAATCAGCCCCAGCATTTT. This codes for CASSEPGRVDNQPQHF. The gene calls are TRBV10-2 and TRBJ1-5; tentative D call: TRBD1 (5 bases). CDR3 size: 16 residues. Looked up from germline, CDR1 is WSHSY and CDR2 is SAAADI. Trimming took 2 bases from V and 3 from J, leaving 14 bases between them.